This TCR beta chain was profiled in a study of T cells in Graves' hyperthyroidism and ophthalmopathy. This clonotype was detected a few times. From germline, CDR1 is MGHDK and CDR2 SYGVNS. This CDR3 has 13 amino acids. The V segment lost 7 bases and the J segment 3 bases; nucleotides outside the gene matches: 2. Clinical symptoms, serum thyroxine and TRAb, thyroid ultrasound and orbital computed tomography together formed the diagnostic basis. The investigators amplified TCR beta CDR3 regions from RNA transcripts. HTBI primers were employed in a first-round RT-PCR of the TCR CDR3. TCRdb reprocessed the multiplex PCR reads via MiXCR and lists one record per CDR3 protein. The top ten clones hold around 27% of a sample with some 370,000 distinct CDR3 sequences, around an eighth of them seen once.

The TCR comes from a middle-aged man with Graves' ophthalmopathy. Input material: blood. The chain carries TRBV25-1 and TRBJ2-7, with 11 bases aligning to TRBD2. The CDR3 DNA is TGTGCCAGCAAGGGACTAGCGGTCTACGAGCAGTACTTC. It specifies CASKGLAVYEQYF.